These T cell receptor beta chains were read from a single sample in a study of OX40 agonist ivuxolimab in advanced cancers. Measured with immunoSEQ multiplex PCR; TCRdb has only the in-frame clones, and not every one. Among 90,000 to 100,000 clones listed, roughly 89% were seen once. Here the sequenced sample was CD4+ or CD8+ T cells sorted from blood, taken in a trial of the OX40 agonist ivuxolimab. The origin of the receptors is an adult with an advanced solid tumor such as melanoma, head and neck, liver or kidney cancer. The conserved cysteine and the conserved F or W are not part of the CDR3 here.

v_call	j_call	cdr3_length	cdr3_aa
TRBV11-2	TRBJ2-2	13	ASSGWAGYTGELF
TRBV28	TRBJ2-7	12	ASSLRRDAYEQY
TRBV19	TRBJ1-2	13	ASSIENRGSDGYT
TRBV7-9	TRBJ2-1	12	ASSLGLASNEQF
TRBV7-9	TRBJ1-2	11	ASSLDSSYGYT
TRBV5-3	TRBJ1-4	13	ARSQTGGRLGKLF
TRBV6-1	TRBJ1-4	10	ASTWGNEKLF
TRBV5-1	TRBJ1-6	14	ASSSDRGDYNSPLH
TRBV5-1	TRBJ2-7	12	ASSGGGTAYEQY
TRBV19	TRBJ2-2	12	ASSRGLRTGELF
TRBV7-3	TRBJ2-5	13	ASSYSGGDAETQY
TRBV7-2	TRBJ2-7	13	ASSLGGQGAYEQY
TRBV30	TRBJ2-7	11	AWTDRGPIEQY
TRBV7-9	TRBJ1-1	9	ASSFRYEAF
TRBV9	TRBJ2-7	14	ASSVGPAGTSYEQY
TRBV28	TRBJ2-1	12	ASSLTGGGNEQF
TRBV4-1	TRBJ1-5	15	ASSQGRVGTYNQPQH
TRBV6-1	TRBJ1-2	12	ASSEGPASYGYT
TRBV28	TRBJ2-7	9	ASRGRYEQY
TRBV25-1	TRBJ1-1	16	ASSEYVSTRGGNTEAF
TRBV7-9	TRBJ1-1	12	ASSLQGATTEAF
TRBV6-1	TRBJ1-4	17	ASSELARVKGAGKEKLF
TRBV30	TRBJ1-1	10	ATQRDIREAF
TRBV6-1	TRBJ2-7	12	ASSEARWGYEQY
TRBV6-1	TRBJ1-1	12	ASSALGELTEAF
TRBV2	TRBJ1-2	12	ASSEGQGMDGYT
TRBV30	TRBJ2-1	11	AWSQWANNEQF
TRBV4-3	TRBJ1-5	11	ASSQDRDQPQH
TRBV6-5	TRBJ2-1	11	ASSFRGTGEQF
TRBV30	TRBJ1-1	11	AWSSTWNTEAF
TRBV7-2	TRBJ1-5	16	ASSPQLRAERSNQPQH
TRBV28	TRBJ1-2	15	ASRSMIDGLANYGYT
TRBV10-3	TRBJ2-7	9	AISEGNEQY
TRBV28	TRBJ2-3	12	ASSATRTTDTQY